This T cell receptor beta chain was sequenced during a study of blood T cell repertoires in COVID-19. Germline CDR1 reads GTSNPN; CDR2 reads SVGIG (reference sequence). This CDR3 region has 14 residues. V lost 0 bases and J lost 9; bases outside the gene matches: 7. This clone was detected many times. This table comes from immunoSEQ multiplex PCR, and its TCRdb copy is limited to in-frame clones, with some not included. The sample lists hundreds of thousands of clones, roughly 85% seen once, with roughly 3.7% in the top ten. The chain recombines TRBV30 with TRBJ2-3; TRBD2 agrees at 9 bases. Sequencing was done on a sample of peripheral blood. The sequence came from a woman aged 18 to 35 with acute or convalescent COVID-19. Written as DNA, the CDR3 is TGTGCCTGGAGTGTTGGCGGGGGGGCTTACACGCAGTATTTT. Amino acid sequence: CAWSVGGGAYTQYF.